In its sample, the clone carrying this TCR beta chain was seen once. The antigen remains undetermined. At one boundary the junction diverges from the germline segment, which might be a read error. This specimen belongs to a study of shared clonotypes between healthy human individuals. Generated by immunoSEQ multiplex PCR, the TCRdb table keeps only in-frame clones and is missing some. The repertoire holds 1.6 million or so clones, with approximately 98.5% as singletons. The CDR3 extends over 14 amino acids. Germline assignment: CDR1 SSHAT and CDR2 FNYEAQ (reference sequence). Study-level findings and limits: All-four-donor shared clonotypes had higher generation probabilities than non-shared clonotypes did. Memory subsets had estimated richness that was generally smaller than that of naive subsets.

HIV-negative, healthy adults without recent acute infections or vaccinations were the donors. All participating donors were Caucasian adults from Nashville, Tennessee. This clonotype was obtained from a man aged 25 to 40 in good health. V is TRBV7-7 and J is TRBJ2-5, with 7 positions matching TRBD2. The sample was naive CD4+ T cells sorted from blood. The sample's subset: CD45RA+ positively selected. For the CDR3, the DNA is TGTGCTAGCAGCCCGCGACTAGCAGGGGAGACCCAGTACTTC. It translates to CASSPRLAGETQYF.